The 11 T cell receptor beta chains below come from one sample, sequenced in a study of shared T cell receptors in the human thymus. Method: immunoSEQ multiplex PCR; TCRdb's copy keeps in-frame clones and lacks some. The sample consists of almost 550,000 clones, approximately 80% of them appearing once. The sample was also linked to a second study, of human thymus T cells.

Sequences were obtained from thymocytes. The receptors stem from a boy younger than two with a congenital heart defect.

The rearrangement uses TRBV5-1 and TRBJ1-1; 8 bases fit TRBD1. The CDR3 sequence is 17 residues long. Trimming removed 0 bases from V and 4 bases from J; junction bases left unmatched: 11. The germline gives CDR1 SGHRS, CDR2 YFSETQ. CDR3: CASSLGYRDRISTEAFF. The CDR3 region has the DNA TGCGCCAGCAGCTTGGGTTATCGGGACAGGATATCCACTGAAGCTTTCTTT.

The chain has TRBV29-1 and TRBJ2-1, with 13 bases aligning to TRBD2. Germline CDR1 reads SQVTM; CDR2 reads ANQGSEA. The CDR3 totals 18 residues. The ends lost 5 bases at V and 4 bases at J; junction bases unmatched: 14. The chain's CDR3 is CSVHAGTSGKLSYNEQFF. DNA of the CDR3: TGCAGCGTTCACGCAGGGACTAGCGGGAAACTATCGTACAATGAGCAGTTCTTC.

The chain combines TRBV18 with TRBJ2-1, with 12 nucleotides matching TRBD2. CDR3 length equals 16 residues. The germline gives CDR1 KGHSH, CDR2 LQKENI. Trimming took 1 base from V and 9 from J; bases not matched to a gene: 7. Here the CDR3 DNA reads TGTGCCAGCTCACCACGTGGACTAGCGGGAACCACTGAGCAGTTCTTC. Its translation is CASSPRGLAGTTEQFF.

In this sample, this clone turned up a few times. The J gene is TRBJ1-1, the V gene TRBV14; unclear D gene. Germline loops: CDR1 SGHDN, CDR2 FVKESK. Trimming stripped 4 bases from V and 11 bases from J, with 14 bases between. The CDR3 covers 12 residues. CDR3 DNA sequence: TGTGCCAGCAGCCTCGGGGTCCTAGGCGCTTTCTTT. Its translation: CASSLGVLGAFF.

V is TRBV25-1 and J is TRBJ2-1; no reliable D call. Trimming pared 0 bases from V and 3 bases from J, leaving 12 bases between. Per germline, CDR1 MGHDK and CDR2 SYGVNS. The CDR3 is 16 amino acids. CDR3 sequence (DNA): TGTGCCAGCAGTGAATATACCCCAGGCAGCTACAATGAGCAGTTCTTC. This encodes CASSEYTPGSYNEQFF.

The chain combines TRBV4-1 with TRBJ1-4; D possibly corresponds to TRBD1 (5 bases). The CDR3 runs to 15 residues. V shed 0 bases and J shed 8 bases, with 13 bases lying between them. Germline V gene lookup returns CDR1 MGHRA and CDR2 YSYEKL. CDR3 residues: CASSQEWQGWEKLFF. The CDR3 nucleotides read TGCGCCAGCAGCCAAGAATGGCAGGGTTGGGAAAAACTGTTTTTT.

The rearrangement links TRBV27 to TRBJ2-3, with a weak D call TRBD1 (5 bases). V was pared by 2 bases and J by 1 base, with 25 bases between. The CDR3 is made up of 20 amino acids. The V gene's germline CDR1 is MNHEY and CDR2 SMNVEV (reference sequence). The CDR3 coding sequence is TGTGCCAGCAGTTTAAAGGGGCCACCAAATAGGGAAGAAGGCACAGATACGCAGTATTTT. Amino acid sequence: CASSLKGPPNREEGTDTQYF.

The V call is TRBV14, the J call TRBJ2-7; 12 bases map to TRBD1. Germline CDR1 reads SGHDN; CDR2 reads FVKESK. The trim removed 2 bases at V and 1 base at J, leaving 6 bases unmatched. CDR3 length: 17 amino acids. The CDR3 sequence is CASSQPGQGAGSYEQYF. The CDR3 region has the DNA TGTGCCAGCAGCCAACCGGGACAGGGGGCCGGGTCCTACGAGCAGTACTTC.

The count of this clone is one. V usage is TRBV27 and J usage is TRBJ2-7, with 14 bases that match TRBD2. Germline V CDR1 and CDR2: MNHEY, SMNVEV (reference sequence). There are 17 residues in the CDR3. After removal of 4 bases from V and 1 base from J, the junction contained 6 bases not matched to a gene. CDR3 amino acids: CASSSSGTSGGSYEQYF. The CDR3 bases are TGTGCCAGCAGTTCCTCCGGGACTAGCGGGGGATCCTACGAGCAGTACTTC.

This CDR3 reads CASSFTTRVYYGYTF. The CDR3 coding sequence is TGTGCCAGCAGCTTTACGACCCGGGTCTACTATGGCTACACCTTC. The chain employs TRBV7-2 and TRBJ1-2; D gene unclear. Germline CDR1 and CDR2: SGHTA and FQGNSA. CDR3 length: 15 amino acids. Trimming shortened V by 3 bases and J by 3 bases, and 14 bases separated the two germline ends.

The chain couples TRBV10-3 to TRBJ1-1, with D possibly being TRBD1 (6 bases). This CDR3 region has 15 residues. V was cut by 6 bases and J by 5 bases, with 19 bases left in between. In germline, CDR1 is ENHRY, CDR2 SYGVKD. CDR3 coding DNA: TGTGCCATCAGCCCTCCAGGGCCCCAGGGGACTGAAGCTTTCTTT. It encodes CAISPPGPQGTEAFF.